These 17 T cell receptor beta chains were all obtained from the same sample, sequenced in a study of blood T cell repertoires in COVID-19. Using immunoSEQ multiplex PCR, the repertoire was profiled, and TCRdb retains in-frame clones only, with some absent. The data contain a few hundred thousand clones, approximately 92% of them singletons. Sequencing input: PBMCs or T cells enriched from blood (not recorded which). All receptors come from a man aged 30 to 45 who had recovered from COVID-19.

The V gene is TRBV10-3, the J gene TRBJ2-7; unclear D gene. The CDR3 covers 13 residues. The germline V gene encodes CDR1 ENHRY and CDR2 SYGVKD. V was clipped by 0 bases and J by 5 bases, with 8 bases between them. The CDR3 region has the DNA TGTGCCATCAGTGAGTCTAGCTTCCACGAGCAGTACTTC. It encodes CAISESSFHEQYF.

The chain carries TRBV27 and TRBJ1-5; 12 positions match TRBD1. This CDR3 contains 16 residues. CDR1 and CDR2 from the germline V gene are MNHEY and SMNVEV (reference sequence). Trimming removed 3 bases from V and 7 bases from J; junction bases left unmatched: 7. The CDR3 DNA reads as TGTGCCAGCAGTTTGGAGGGGACAGGGGGCAGGCAGCCCCAGCATTTT. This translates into CASSLEGTGGRQPQHF.

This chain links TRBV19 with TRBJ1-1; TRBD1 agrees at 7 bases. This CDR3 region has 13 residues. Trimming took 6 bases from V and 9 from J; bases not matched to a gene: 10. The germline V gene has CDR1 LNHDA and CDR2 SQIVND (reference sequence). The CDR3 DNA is TGTGCCAGTAGGACTGACAGGGACGCTCAAGCTTTCTTT. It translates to CASRTDRDAQAFF. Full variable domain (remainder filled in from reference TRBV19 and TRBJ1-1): DGGITQSPKYLFRKEGQNVTLSCEQNLNHDAMYWYRQDPGQGLRLIYYSQIVNDFQKGDIAEGYSVSREKKESFPLTVTSAQKNPTAFYLCASRTDRDAQAFFGQGTRLTVV.

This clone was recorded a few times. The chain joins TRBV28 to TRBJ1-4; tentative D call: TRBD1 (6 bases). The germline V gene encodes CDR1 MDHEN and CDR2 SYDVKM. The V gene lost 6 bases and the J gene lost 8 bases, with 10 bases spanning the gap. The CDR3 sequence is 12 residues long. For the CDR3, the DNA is TGTGCCAGCAGAGGACAGAGGGAAAAACTGTTTTTT. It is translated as CASRGQREKLFF.

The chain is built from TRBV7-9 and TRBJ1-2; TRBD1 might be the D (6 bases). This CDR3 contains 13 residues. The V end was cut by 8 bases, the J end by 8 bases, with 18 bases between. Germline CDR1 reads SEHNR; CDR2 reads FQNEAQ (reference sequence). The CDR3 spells CASGKERGLGYTF. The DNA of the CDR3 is TGTGCCAGCGGCAAGGAGCGGGGGCTAGGCTACACCTTC.

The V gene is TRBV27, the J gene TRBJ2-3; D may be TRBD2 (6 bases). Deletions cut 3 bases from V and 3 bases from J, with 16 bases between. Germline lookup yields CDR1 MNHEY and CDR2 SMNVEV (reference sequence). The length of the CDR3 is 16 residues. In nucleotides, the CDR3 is TGTGCCAGCAGTTTGGAGGGCAGGGTAGGGACAGATACGCAGTATTTT. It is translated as CASSLEGRVGTDTQYF.

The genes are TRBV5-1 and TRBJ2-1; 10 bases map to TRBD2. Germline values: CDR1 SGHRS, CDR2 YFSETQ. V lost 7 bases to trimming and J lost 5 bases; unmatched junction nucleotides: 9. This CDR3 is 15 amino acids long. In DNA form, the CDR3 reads TGCGCCAGCGCACCCAAAGCGGGAGGGGACAATGAGCAGTTCTTC. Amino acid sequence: CASAPKAGGDNEQFF.

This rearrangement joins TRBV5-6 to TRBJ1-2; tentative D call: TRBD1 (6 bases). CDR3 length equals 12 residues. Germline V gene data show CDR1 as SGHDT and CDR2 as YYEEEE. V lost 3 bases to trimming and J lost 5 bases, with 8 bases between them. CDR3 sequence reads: CASSSQGYGYTF. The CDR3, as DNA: TGTGCCAGCAGCTCACAGGGATATGGCTACACCTTC.

The CDR3 DNA reads as TGTGCCATCAGCCAAACAGGGGAACAAGAGACCCAGTACTTC. It encodes CAISQTGEQETQYF. The chain employs TRBV10-3 and TRBJ2-5, with 7 bases aligning to TRBD1. The CDR3 is 14 amino acids. The germline CDR1 and CDR2 sequences are ENHRY and SYGVKD. V dropped 6 bases and J dropped 2; count of bases not matched to a gene: 6.

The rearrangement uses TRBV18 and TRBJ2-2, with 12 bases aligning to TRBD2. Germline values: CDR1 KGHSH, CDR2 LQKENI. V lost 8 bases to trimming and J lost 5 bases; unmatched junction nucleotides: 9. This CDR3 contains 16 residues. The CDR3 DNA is TGTGCCAGCCGACTGACTAGCGGGAGCCCGACCGGGGAGCTGTTTTTT. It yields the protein CASRLTSGSPTGELFF.

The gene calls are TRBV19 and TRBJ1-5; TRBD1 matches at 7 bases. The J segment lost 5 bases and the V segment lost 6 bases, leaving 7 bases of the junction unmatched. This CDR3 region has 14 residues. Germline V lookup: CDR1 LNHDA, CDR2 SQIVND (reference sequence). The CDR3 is CASSLGQLYQPQHF. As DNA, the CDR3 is TGTGCCAGTAGCCTGGGACAGCTATATCAGCCCCAGCATTTT.

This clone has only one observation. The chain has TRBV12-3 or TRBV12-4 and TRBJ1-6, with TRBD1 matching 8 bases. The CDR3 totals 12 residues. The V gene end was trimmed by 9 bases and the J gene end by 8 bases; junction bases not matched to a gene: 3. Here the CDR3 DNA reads TGTGCCAGTTTACAGGGGGATTCACCCCTCCACTTT. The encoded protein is CASLQGDSPLHF.

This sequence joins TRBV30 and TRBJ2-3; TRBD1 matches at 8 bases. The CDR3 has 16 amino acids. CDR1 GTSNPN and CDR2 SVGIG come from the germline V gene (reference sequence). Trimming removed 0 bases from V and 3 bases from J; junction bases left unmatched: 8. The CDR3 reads CAWSVQGRGHTDTQYF. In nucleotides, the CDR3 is TGTGCCTGGAGTGTACAGGGCAGGGGGCATACAGATACGCAGTATTTT.

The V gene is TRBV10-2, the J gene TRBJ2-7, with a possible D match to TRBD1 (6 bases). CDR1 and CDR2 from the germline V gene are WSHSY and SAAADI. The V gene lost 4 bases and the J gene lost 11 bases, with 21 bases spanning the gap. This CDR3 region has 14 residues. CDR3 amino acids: CASSAINRAQQEYF. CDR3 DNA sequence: TGCGCCAGCAGTGCGATCAACAGGGCCCAGCAGGAGTACTTC.

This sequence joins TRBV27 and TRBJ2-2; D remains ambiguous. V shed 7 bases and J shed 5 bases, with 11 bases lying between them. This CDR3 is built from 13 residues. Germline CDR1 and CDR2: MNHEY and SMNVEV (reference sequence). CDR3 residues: CASKRGATGELFF. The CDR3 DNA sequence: TGTGCCAGCAAGCGAGGAGCGACCGGGGAGCTGTTTTTT.

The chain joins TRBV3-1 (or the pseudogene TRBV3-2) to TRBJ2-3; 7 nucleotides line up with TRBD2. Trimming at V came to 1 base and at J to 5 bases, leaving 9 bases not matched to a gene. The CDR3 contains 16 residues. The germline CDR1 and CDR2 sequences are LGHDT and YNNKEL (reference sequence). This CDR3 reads CASSQGGGGHLDTQYF. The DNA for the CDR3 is TGTGCCAGCAGCCAAGGCGGGGGAGGGCATCTAGATACGCAGTATTTT.

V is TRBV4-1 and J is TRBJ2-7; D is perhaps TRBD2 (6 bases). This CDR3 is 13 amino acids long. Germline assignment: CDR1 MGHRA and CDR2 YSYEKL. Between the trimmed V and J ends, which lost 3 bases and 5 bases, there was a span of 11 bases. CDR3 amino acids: CASSHPWGDEQYF. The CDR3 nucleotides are TGCGCCAGCAGCCACCCATGGGGGGACGAGCAGTACTTC.